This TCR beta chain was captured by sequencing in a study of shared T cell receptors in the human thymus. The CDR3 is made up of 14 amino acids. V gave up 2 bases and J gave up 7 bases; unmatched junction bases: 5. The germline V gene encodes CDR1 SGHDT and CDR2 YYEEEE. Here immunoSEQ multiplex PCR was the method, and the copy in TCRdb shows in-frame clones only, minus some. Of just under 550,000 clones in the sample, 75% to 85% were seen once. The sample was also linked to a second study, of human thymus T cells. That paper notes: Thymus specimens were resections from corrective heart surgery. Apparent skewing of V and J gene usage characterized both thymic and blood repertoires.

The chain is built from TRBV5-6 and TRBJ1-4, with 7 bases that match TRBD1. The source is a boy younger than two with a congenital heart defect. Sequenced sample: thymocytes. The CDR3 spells CASSFGTVGEKLFF. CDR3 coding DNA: TGTGCCAGCAGCTTCGGGACAGTGGGTGAAAAACTGTTTTTT.